What follows are 17 T cell receptor beta chains derived from one specimen sequenced in a study of T cells in Graves' hyperthyroidism and ophthalmopathy. Researchers amplified the TCR beta CDR3 regions from RNA transcripts. First-round RT-PCR of the TCR CDR3 relied on the HTBI primer set. From the multiplex PCR reads, TCRdb called clonotypes with MiXCR, one entry per CDR3 protein. The sample has approximately 610,000 distinct CDR3 sequences, under 15% seen once. Sequenced material: blood. These receptors all come from a woman aged 40 to 50 with Graves' ophthalmopathy.

At least ten counts were recorded for this clonotype. CDR3 residues: CASSLDYGNNSYEQYF. CDR3 bases: TGTGCCAGCAGCTTAGACTACGGAAACAACTCCTACGAGCAGTACTTC. V usage is TRBV11-2 and J usage is TRBJ2-7, with D uncertain. V lost 0 bases and J lost 0, with 12 bases in between. The germline CDR1 and CDR2 sequences are SGHAT and FQNNGV. The CDR3 sequence is 16 residues long. Variable domain in full (rest from reference TRBV11-2 and TRBJ2-7): EAGVAQSPRYKIIEKRQSVAFWCNPISGHATLYWYQQILGQGPKLLIQFQNNGVVDDSQLPKDRFSAERLKGVDSTLKIQPAKLEDSAVYLCASSLDYGNNSYEQYFGPGTRLTVT.

This chain uses TRBV20-1 with TRBJ2-1; 15 nucleotides line up with TRBD2. With V trimmed by 5 bases and J by 0 bases, 8 bases remained unmatched. The germline CDR1 and CDR2 sequences are DFQATT and SNEGSKA (reference sequence). This CDR3 spans 18 amino acids. The CDR3 sequence is CSAFGLAGGQSSYNEQFF. CDR3 coding DNA: TGCAGTGCTTTTGGACTAGCGGGAGGGCAGAGCTCCTACAATGAGCAGTTCTTC.

In this sample, this clonotype turned up many times. The V gene is TRBV28, the J gene TRBJ1-1; D is unclear. CDR1 and CDR2 (germline): MDHEN, SYDVKM. This CDR3 comprises 11 residues. V lost 7 bases and J lost 7, with 10 bases in between. For the CDR3, the DNA is TGTGCCAGCAACGGGGTGGATGAAGCTTTCTTT. Translated: CASNGVDEAFF.

The chain uses TRBV19 and TRBJ1-2, with 10 nucleotides matching TRBD1. CDR3 length equals 14 residues. The germline V gene encodes CDR1 LNHDA and CDR2 SQIVND (reference sequence). J gave up 7 bases and V 5 bases, and 7 bases lay outside the gene matches. The CDR3 loop reads CASSPDRGIGGYTF. CDR3 nucleotides: TGTGCCAGTAGTCCGGACAGGGGGATCGGTGGCTACACCTTC.

This sequence joins TRBV12-3 or TRBV12-4 and TRBJ1-2; no definite D call. Trimming stripped 0 bases from V and 8 bases from J, with 7 bases between. The CDR3 is made up of 12 amino acids. As DNA, the CDR3 is TGTGCCAGCAGTTTAGCGCGGAAGGGCTACACCTTC. Translation gives CASSLARKGYTF.

The table lists this clonotype with many counts. The V gene is TRBV7-6, the J gene TRBJ1-1; no clear D. Germline values: CDR1 SGHVS, CDR2 FNYEAQ. The V gene lost 7 bases and the J gene lost 0 bases, with 12 bases spanning the gap. The CDR3 spans 14 residues. Here the CDR3 reads CASTLDVVNTEAFF. CDR3 DNA: TGTGCCAGCACCCTGGACGTGGTGAACACTGAAGCTTTCTTT.

The chain employs TRBV27 and TRBJ2-7; no reliable D call. The CDR3 has 13 amino acids. Trimming shortened V by 5 bases and J by 4 bases, and 12 bases separated the two germline ends. The germline V gene has CDR1 MNHEY and CDR2 SMNVEV (reference sequence). CDR3 amino acids: CASSPWVGYEQYF. The CDR3, as DNA: TGTGCCAGCAGTCCATGGGTTGGGTACGAGCAGTACTTC.

This clonotype was counted at least ten times. The genes are TRBV27 and TRBJ2-7, with 9 bases matching TRBD1. CDR3 size: 15 residues. Trimming removed 6 bases from V and 0 bases from J; junction bases left unmatched: 6. Germline V lookup: CDR1 MNHEY, CDR2 SMNVEV (reference sequence). CDR3 protein: CASSKRTGDSYEQYF. Written as DNA, the CDR3 is TGTGCCAGCAGCAAGAGGACAGGGGACTCCTACGAGCAGTACTTC.

The V call is TRBV6-5, the J call TRBJ1-2, with no clear D. This CDR3 is built from 13 residues. Germline V gene sequence: CDR1 MNHEY, CDR2 SVGAGI. V lost 4 bases, J lost 9 bases, and 15 bases lay in between. CDR3 in amino acids: CASSSDWTARYTF. In nucleotides, the CDR3 is TGTGCCAGCAGTTCCGATTGGACCGCTCGCTACACCTTC.

This clonotype was counted ten times or more. This sequence joins TRBV19 and TRBJ1-5; D not certain. The V and J ends lost 1 base and 3 bases respectively, with 10 bases between them. Germline V CDR1 and CDR2: LNHDA, SQIVND (reference sequence). This CDR3 has 15 residues. This chain's CDR3 is CASSIVLSPNQPQHF. The CDR3 DNA follows: TGTGCCAGTAGTATAGTATTGTCACCCAATCAGCCCCAGCATTTT.

In its sample, this clonotype was seen many times. This rearrangement joins TRBV2 to TRBJ2-7; D gene uncertain. With 3 bases removed from V and 4 bases from J, the gap between germline ends came to 7 bases. The CDR3 loop spans 12 amino acids. Germline V gives CDR1 SNHLY, CDR2 FYNNEI. CDR3: CASSESAYEQYF. The CDR3 nucleotides are TGTGCCAGCAGTGAGTCCGCGTACGAGCAGTACTTC.

This clonotype was counted at least ten times. The chain is built from TRBV2 and TRBJ1-5; D uncertain. The CDR3 runs 13 residues. V lost 4 bases to trimming and J lost 5 bases, with 9 bases between them. CDR1 and CDR2 (germline): SNHLY, FYNNEI. The CDR3 DNA sequence: TGTGCCAGCAGTGTCACAGAGGATCAGCCCCAGCATTTT. This translates into CASSVTEDQPQHF.

This clonotype was counted a few times. The V gene is TRBV10-3, the J gene TRBJ2-5; D not resolved. V lost 3 bases to trimming and J lost 1 base, with 9 bases between them. CDR1 and CDR2 from the germline V gene are ENHRY and SYGVKD. This CDR3 region has 14 residues. The CDR3: CAISESSAQETQYF. DNA of the CDR3: TGTGCCATCAGTGAATCGTCAGCCCAAGAGACCCAGTACTTC.

This clonotype has a count of ten or more. The CDR3 DNA reads as TGCAGCGTTGAGACGGCCGGGGGGGGTGAAGCTTTCTTT. It yields the protein CSVETAGGGEAFF. The chain combines TRBV29-1 with TRBJ1-1, with D possibly TRBD1 on 5 matching bases. V lost 3 bases, J lost 7 bases, and 15 bases lay in between. Germline CDR1 reads SQVTM; CDR2 reads ANQGSEA. The CDR3 has 13 residues.

This clonotype was observed many times. The chain recombines TRBV25-1 with TRBJ2-7, with D possibly TRBD1 on 5 matching bases. The CDR3 totals 13 residues. V was shortened by 4 bases and J by 3 bases, with 10 bases between the two germline ends. CDR1 MGHDK and CDR2 SYGVNS come from the germline V gene. The CDR3 DNA reads TGTGCCAGCAGTGTACCAGGGTTCTACGAGCAGTACTTC. Encoded protein: CASSVPGFYEQYF.

This clonotype appeared many times. The J gene is TRBJ1-1, the V gene TRBV7-8; no firm D call. The germline gives CDR1 SGHVS, CDR2 FQNEAQ. V dropped 0 bases and J dropped 11 bases, with 16 bases sitting between them. The length of the CDR3 is 14 residues. CDR3 loop: CASSLAGPPTPAFF. CDR3 nucleotide sequence: TGTGCCAGCAGCTTAGCTGGACCACCCACCCCGGCTTTCTTT.

There are many counts of this clonotype. The chain uses TRBV30 and TRBJ2-2; D perhaps matches TRBD1 (5 bases). Trimming stripped 3 bases from V and 9 bases from J, with 11 bases between. This CDR3 comprises 12 residues. CDR1 GTSNPN and CDR2 SVGIG come from the germline V gene (reference sequence). The CDR3 here is CAWSDTGRELFF. CDR3 DNA sequence: TGTGCCTGGAGCGATACAGGAAGGGAGCTGTTTTTT.